This T cell receptor (beta chain) is from a study of Graves' ophthalmopathy and Graves' hyperthyroidism. Broader study findings: Detection in blood was also observed for most expanded thyroid clonotypes above 0.001 frequency.

Details on this clonotype: Its antigen is unidentified.

Each donor who had ophthalmopathy showed moderate-to-severe activity, a CAS of ≥3, a NOSPECS of ≥4, and a duration under 3 months. Patients were diagnosed from clinical symptoms, serum thyroxine, TRAb, thyroid ultrasound and orbital computed tomography. CDR1 SGHDT and CDR2 YYEEEE come from the germline V gene. The CDR3 loop spans 15 amino acids. V lost 0 bases, J lost 2 bases, and 4 bases stayed unmatched. Amplification targeted the TCR beta CDR3 regions, with RNA transcripts as the source material. HTBI primers were employed in first-round RT-PCR, then a second-round multiplex PCR followed. TCRdb reprocessed the multiplex PCR reads via MiXCR and lists one record per CDR3 protein. The table has over 650,000 distinct CDR3 sequences, roughly two fifths seen once; the top ten hold over 2.5%.

This clonotype was sampled from an adult man with Graves' ophthalmopathy. Source material: peripheral blood. V gene TRBV5-6 combines with J gene TRBJ2-5; 7 bases match TRBD1. The CDR3 reads CASSLDGTEQETQYF. CDR3 DNA sequence: TGTGCCAGCAGCTTGGATGGGACAGAGCAAGAGACCCAGTACTTC.